The next 4 T cell receptor beta chains were all read from a single sample in a study of tumor and adjacent non-tumor tissue in lung cancer. TCRbeta libraries were built with three rounds of nested PCR, modified from ARM-PCR. TCRdb itself ran the multiplex PCR reads through MiXCR, one entry per CDR3 protein. The sample lists some 100,000 distinct CDR3 sequences; 65% were seen once. No cell sorting was done before RNA was extracted from the tissue. More than 3 cm separated this lung sample from the edge of the tumor. Sequenced sample: distant non-tumor lung tissue. The receptors were sampled from a man aged 30 to 45 with non-small cell lung cancer.

On this clonotype itself: At one end the junction does not follow the germline gene, possibly because of a read error. V is TRBV20-1 and J is TRBJ2-5, with D tentatively TRBD2 (5 bases). The CDR3 totals 15 residues. CDR1 DFQATT and CDR2 SNEGSKA come from the germline V gene (reference sequence). In DNA form, the CDR3 reads TGCAGTGCTAGCCCCCTGGCGGGCGCGAGTGAGATCCAGTACTTC. Translating it yields CSASPLAGASEIQYF.

This clonotype was seen a single time. The gene calls are TRBV28 and TRBJ1-3; D call uncertain. The CDR3 consists of 14 residues. V was shortened by 6 bases and J by 8 bases, with 17 bases between the two germline ends. From germline, CDR1 is MDHEN and CDR2 SYDVKM. CDR3: CASSPFALGYTIYF. Written as DNA, the CDR3 is TGTGCCAGCAGCCCCTTCGCGCTGGGATACACCATATATTTT.

Comments on this clonotype: A much larger clone lies one base from this, so it may be a read error. The V and J genes are TRBV6-2 or TRBV6-3 and TRBJ2-5, with D possibly TRBD2 on 5 matching bases. The CDR3 spans 16 residues. The V end lost 5 bases, the J end lost 4 bases, and 20 bases lay between the germline ends. Germline-derived CDR1 and CDR2 are MNHEY and SVGEGT. The CDR3 reads CASSPRGSALRETQYF. The DNA of the CDR3 is TGTGCCAGCAGTCCCCGGGGTAGCGCCCTGCGAGAGACCCAGTACTTC.

This clonotype was detected once. Here the CDR3 omits its conserved ending phenylalanine or tryptophan, so a read error is the likely source. This sequence joins TRBV20-1 and TRBJ2-7; 10 nucleotides match TRBD1. Germline CDR1 and CDR2: DFQATT and SNEGSKA (reference sequence). The V segment lost 3 bases and the J segment 9 bases; nucleotides outside the gene matches: 5. CDR3 size: 12 residues. DNA for the CDR3: TGCAGTGCTAGGACAGGGGGCTTCGGGCAGTACATC. Its translation: CSARTGGFGQYI.